The source of this TCR beta chain is a study of blood T cell repertoires in COVID-19. Here immunoSEQ multiplex PCR was the method, and the copy in TCRdb shows in-frame clones only, minus some. The sample lists hundreds of thousands of clones, around 91% occurring once. The CDR3 sequence is 14 residues long. From germline, CDR1 is SEHNR and CDR2 FQNEAQ (reference sequence). Trimming took 5 bases from V and 13 from J, leaving 20 bases between them. Only one count was recorded for this clone. V and J are TRBV7-9 and TRBJ1-4; the D is unclear. The TCR was taken from a young man who had recovered from COVID-19. What was sequenced was PBMCs or T cells enriched from blood (not recorded which). This chain's CDR3 is CASSPPLGGEGLFF. As DNA, the CDR3 is TGTGCCAGCAGCCCGCCCCTTGGCGGGGAAGGACTGTTTTTT.